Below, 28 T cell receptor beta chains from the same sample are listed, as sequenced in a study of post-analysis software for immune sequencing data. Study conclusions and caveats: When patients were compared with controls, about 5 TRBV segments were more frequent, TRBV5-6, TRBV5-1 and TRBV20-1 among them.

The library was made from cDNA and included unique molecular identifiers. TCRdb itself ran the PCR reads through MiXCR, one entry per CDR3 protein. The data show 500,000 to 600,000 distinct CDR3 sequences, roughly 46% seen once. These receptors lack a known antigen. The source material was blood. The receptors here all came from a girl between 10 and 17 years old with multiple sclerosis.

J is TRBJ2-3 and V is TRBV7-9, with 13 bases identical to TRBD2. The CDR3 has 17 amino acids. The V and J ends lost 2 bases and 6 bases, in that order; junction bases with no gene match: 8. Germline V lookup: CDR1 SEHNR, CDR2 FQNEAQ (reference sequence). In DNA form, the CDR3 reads TGTGCCAGCAGCTTACCCCGGACTAGCGGGAGTGCGGATACGCAGTATTTT. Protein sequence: CASSLPRTSGSADTQYF.

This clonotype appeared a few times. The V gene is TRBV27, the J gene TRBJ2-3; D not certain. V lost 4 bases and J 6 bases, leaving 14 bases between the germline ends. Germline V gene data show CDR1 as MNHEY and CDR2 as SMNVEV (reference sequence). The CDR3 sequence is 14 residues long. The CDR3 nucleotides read TGTGCCAGCAGTTCCGCCGGTAGTAAGGATACGCAGTATTTT. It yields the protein CASSSAGSKDTQYF.

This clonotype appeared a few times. The DNA for the CDR3 is TGTGCCAGCAGTGACAGGGTCTCCTACGAGCAGTACTTC. As protein: CASSDRVSYEQYF. The gene calls are TRBV6-1 and TRBJ2-7; weak D call: TRBD1 (5 bases). The V end lost 3 bases, the J end lost 0 bases, and 6 bases lay between the germline ends. Germline V lookup: CDR1 MNHNS, CDR2 SASEGT. This CDR3 spans 13 amino acids.

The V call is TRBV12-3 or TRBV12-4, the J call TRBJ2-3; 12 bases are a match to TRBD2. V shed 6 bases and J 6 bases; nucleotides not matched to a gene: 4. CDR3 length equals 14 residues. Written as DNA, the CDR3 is TGTGCCAGCAGATGGACTAGCGGGATTGATACGCAGTATTTT. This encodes CASRWTSGIDTQYF.

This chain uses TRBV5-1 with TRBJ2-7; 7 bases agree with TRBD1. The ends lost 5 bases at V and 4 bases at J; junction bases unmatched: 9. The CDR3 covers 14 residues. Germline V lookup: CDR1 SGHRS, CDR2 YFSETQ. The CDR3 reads CASRSGTEGYEQYF. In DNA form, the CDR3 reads TGCGCCAGCAGGTCCGGGACAGAGGGATACGAGCAGTACTTC.

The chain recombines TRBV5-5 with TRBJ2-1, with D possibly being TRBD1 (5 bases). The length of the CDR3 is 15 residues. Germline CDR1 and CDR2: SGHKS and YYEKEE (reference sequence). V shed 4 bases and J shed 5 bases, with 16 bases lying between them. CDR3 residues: CASSRSGLANNEQFF. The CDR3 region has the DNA TGTGCCAGCAGCCGCTCAGGGTTGGCAAACAATGAGCAGTTCTTC.

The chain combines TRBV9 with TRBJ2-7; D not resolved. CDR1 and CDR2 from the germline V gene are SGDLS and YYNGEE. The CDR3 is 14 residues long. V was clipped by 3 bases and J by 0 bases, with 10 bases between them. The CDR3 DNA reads TGTGCCAGCAGCGAGACCCCCTCCTCCTACGAGCAGTACTTC. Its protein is CASSETPSSYEQYF.

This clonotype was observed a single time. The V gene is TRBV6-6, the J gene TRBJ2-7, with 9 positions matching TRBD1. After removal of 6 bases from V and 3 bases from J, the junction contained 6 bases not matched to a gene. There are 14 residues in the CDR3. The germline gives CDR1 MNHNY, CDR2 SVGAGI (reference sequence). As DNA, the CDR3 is TGTGCCAGCAGGACCGGGACAGGGATCTACGAGCAGTACTTC. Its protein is CASRTGTGIYEQYF.

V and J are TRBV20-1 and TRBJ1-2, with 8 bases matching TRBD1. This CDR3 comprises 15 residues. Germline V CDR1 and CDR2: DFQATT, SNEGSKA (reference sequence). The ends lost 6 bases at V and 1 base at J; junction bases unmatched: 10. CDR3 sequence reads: CSAMDREGINYGYTF. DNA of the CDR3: TGCAGTGCAATGGACAGGGAGGGGATTAACTATGGCTACACCTTC.

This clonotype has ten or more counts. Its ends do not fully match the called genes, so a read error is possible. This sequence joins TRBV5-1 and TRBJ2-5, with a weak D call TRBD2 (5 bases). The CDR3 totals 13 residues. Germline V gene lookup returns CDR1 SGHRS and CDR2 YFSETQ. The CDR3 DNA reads TGTGCCAGCAGCTTAGAGGGCCAAGAGACCCAGTACTTC. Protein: CASSLEGQETQYF.

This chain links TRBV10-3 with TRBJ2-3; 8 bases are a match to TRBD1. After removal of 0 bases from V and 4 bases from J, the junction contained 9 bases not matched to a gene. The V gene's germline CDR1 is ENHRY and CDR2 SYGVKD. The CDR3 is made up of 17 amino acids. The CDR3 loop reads CAISESVGTGESDTQYF. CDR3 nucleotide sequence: TGTGCCATCAGTGAGTCGGTGGGGACAGGAGAGTCAGATACGCAGTATTTT.

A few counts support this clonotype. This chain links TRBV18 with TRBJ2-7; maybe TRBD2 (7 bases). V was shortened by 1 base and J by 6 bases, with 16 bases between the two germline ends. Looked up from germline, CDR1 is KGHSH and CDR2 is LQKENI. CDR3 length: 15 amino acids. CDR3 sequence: CASSPRGGAVAEQYF. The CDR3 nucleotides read TGTGCCAGCTCACCACGGGGGGGCGCGGTCGCCGAGCAGTACTTC.

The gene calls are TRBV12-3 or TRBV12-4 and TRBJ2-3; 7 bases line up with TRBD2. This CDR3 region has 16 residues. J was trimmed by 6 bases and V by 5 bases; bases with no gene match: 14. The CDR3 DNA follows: TGTGCCAGCAGTCCTAAGAAAGGGAGGGCCTCTGATACGCAGTATTTT. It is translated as CASSPKKGRASDTQYF.

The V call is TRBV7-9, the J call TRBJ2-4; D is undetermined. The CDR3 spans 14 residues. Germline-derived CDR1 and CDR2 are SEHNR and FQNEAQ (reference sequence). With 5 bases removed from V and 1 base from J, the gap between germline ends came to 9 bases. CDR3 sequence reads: CASSPRSAKNIQYF. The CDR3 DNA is TGTGCCAGCAGCCCCAGGAGTGCCAAAAACATTCAGTACTTC.

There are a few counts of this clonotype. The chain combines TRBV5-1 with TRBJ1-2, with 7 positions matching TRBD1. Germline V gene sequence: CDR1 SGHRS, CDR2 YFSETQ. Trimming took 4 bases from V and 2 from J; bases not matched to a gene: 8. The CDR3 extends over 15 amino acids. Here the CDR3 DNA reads TGCGCCAGCAGCGTACGACAGGGAACAAACTATGGCTACACCTTC. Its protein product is CASSVRQGTNYGYTF.

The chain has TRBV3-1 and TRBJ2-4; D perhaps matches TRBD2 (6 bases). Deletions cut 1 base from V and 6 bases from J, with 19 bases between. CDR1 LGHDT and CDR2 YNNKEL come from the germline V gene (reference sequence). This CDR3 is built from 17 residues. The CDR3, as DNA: TGTGCCAGCAGCCAAGGGTTTGTCGGGTCCGGGGGAAACATTCAGTACTTC. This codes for CASSQGFVGSGGNIQYF.

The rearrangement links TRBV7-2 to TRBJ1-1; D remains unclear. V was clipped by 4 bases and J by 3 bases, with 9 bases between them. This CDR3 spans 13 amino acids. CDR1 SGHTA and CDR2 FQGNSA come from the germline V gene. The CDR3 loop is CASSYSGDTEAFF. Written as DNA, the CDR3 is TGTGCCAGCAGCTACTCGGGCGACACTGAAGCTTTCTTT.

CDR3 in DNA: TGTGCCAGCAGCCCGAACGGCAGGCTTGAAAAACTGTTTTTT. Translating it yields CASSPNGRLEKLFF. V usage is TRBV5-5 and J usage is TRBJ1-4; D unclear. There are 14 residues in the CDR3. Per germline, CDR1 SGHKS and CDR2 YYEKEE (reference sequence). V dropped 4 bases and J dropped 7 bases, with 14 bases sitting between them.

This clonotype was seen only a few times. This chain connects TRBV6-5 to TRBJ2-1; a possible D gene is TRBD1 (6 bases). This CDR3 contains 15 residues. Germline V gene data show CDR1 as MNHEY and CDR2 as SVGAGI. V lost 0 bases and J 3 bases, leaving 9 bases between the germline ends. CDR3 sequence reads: CASSYSVGHYNEQFF. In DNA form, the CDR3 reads TGTGCCAGCAGTTACTCGGTGGGACACTACAATGAGCAGTTCTTC.

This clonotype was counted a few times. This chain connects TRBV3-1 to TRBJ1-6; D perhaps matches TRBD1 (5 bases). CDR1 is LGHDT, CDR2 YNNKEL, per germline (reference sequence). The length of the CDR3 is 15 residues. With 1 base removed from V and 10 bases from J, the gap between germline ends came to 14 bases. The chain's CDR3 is CASSQAQGRASPLHF. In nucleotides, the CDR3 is TGTGCCAGCAGCCAAGCTCAGGGCCGTGCGTCACCCCTCCACTTT.

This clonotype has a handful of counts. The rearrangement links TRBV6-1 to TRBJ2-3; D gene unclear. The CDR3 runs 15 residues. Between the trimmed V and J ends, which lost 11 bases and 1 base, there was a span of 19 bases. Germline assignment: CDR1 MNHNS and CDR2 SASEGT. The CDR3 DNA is TGTGCCGGATCCTTAGCCGGATACGGCACAGATACGCAGTATTTT. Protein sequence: CAGSLAGYGTDTQYF.

The CDR3 nucleotides read TGTGCCAGCAGCAACTACAGGGGGGCGAGAGACATTCAGTACTTC. As protein: CASSNYRGARDIQYF. The chain is built from TRBV12-3 or TRBV12-4 and TRBJ2-4, with TRBD1 identical over 8 bases. Germline trimming cut 6 bases from V and 8 bases from J; bases unmatched to any gene: 12. The CDR3 extends over 15 amino acids.

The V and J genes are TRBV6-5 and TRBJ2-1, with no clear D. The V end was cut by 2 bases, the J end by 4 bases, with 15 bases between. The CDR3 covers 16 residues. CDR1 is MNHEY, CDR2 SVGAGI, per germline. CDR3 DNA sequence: TGTGCCAGCAGTTACACTCTACCCACAGCGTACAATGAGCAGTTCTTC. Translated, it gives CASSYTLPTAYNEQFF.

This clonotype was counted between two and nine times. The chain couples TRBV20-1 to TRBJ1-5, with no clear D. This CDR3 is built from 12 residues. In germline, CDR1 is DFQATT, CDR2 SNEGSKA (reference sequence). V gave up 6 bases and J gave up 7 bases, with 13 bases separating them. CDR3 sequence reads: CSATDGDQPQHF. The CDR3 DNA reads TGCAGTGCCACCGACGGAGACCAGCCCCAGCATTTT.

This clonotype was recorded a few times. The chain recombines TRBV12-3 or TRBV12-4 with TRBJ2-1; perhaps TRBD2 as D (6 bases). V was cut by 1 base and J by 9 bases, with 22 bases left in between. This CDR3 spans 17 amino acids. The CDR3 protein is CASSLGGLISVSSEQFF. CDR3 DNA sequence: TGTGCCAGCAGTTTAGGAGGACTAATATCGGTGTCGAGTGAGCAGTTCTTC.

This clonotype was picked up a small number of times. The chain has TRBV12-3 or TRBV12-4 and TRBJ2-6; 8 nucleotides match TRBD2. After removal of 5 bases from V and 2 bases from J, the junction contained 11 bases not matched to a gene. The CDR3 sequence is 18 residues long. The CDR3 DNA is TGTGCCAGCAGTCCTCCGGTTGGCGGGGGGACTGGGGCCAACGTCCTGACTTTC. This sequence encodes CASSPPVGGGTGANVLTF.

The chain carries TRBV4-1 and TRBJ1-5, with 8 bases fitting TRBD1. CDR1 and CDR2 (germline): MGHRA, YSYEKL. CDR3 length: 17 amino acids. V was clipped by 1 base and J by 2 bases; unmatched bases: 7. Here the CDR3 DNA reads TGCGCCAGCAGCCAAGTTGCAGGGGGCTTGGGCAATCAGCCCCAGCATTTT. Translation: CASSQVAGGLGNQPQHF.

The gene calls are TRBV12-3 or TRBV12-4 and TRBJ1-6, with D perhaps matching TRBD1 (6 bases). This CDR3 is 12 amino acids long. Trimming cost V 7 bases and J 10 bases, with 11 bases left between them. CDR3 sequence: CASNTGRSPLHF. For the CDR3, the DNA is TGTGCCAGCAACACAGGGAGATCACCCCTCCACTTT.